The clone carrying this T cell receptor (beta chain) was counted only a few times. CDR1 is SGDLS and CDR2 is YYNGEE in the germline V gene. The CDR3 extends over 15 amino acids. Trimming took 0 bases from V and 7 from J; bases not matched to a gene: 2. The sample originates from a study of Graves' ophthalmopathy and Graves' hyperthyroidism. The authors amplified TCR beta CDR3 regions, and they did so from RNA transcripts for repertoire sequencing. RT-PCR was first run with HTBI primers, then multiplex PCR in a second round. A single record per CDR3 protein comes from TCRdb applying MiXCR to the multiplex PCR reads. The sample shows some 48,000 distinct CDR3 sequences, around half of them seen only once.

The receptor comes from an adult man with Graves' ophthalmopathy. Specimen: peripheral blood. The V call is TRBV9, the J call TRBJ2-1; TRBD2 matches at 12 bases. The CDR3 nucleotides read TGTGCCAGCAGCGTAGGACTAGCGGGAGAAAATGAGCAGTTCTTC. Protein sequence: CASSVGLAGENEQFF.